This TCR beta chain was documented in a study of blood T cell repertoires in COVID-19. The repertoire was sequenced with immunoSEQ multiplex PCR; TCRdb's copy has only in-frame clones and lacks some. The sample contains about 160,000 clones, roughly 84% of which appear only once. Trimming stripped 9 bases from V and 5 bases from J, with 17 bases between. CDR1 and CDR2 from the germline V gene are WNHNN and SYGVQD (reference sequence). The CDR3 is 14 amino acids. V and J are TRBV10-1 and TRBJ1-5; D is possibly TRBD1 (5 bases). This receptor was taken from a woman older than 75 with active or convalescent COVID-19. The sample comprised peripheral blood. In nucleotides, the CDR3 is TGCGCCAGTGGGGGGAGGGTATATTATCAGCCCCAGCATTTT. It translates to CASGGRVYYQPQHF.